This T cell receptor beta chain is from a study of shared clonotypes between healthy human individuals. Study details: Three plates were used per donor for CD4 naive, three for CD4 memory, two for CD8 naive and one for CD8 memory. Whole-study findings and limits: Across subsets, estimated richness was generally greater for naive than for memory populations.

The CDR3 extends over 11 amino acids. Germline values: CDR1 SNHLY, CDR2 FYNNEI. V was clipped by 7 bases and J by 9 bases, with 13 bases between them. The assay was carried out at the deep level. Splitting of each subset's genomic DNA was done evenly across several immunoSEQ plates. Using immunoSEQ multiplex PCR, the repertoire was profiled, and TCRdb retains in-frame clones only, with some absent. The table records about 2.1 million clones, around 93% of them present only once. Naive CD8 cells, CD45RO-negative and positively selected for CCR7, excluded terminally differentiated effector memory CD45RA+ cells. Worth noting for this clone: Its antigen remains unknown.

What was sequenced was naive CD8+ T cells from PBMCs. The sequence derives from a man younger than 30 in good health. Some clones in this sample may be carry-over from other donors' samples. The rearrangement joins TRBV2 to TRBJ2-7; D remains unclear. The CDR3 loop reads CASMRLKGQYF. CDR3 coding DNA: TGTGCCAGCATGAGACTTAAAGGGCAGTACTTC.